This TCR beta chain was sequenced during a study of control samples from healthy donors and cancer patients. The CDR3 is 13 amino acids. Trimming left V 3 bases short and J 5 bases short, with 11 bases between. Germline-derived CDR1 and CDR2 are SGHNT and YYREEE (reference sequence). Profiling relied on immunoSEQ multiplex PCR, and the TCRdb table lists in-frame clones only, not all of them. The repertoire holds fewer than 150,000 clones, with around 93% as singletons. The source of this sequence is a young man in good health. Sequenced: blood. The V gene is TRBV5-4, the J gene TRBJ2-5; possible D gene TRBD1, 5 bases. The CDR3 coding sequence is TGTGCCAGCAGCTACCCAGGGCTGGAGACCCAGTACTTC. Residues: CASSYPGLETQYF.